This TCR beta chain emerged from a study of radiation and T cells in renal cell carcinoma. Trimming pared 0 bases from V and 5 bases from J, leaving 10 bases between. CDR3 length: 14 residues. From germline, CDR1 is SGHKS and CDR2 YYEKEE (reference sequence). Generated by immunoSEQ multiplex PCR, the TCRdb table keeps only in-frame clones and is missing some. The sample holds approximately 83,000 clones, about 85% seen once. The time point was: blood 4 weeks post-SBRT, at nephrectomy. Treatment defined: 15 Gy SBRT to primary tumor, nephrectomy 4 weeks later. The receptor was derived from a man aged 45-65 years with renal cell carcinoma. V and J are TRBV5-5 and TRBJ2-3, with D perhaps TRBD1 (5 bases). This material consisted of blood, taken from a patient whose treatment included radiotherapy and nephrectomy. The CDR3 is CASSLDSGRDTQYF. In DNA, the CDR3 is TGTGCCAGCAGCTTGGACTCAGGGCGAGATACGCAGTATTTT.